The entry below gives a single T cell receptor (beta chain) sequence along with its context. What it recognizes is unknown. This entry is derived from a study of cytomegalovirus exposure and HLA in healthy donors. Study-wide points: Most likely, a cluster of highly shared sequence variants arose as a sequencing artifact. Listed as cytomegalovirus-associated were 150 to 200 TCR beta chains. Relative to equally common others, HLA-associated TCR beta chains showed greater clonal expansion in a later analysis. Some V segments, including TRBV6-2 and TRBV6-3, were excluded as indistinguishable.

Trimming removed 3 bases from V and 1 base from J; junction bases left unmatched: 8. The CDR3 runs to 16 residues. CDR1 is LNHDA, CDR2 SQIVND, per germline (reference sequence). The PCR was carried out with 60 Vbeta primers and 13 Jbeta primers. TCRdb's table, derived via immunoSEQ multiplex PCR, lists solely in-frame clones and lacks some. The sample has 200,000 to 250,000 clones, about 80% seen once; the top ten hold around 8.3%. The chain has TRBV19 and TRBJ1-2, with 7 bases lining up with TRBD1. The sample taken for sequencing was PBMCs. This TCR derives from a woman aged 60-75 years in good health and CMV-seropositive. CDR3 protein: CASSIIQGVINYGYTF. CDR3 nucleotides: TGTGCCAGTAGTATTATCCAGGGGGTGATTAACTATGGCTACACCTTC. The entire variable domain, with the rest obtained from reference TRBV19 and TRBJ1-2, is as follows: DGGITQSPKYLFRKEGQNVTLSCEQNLNHDAMYWYRQDPGQGLRLIYYSQIVNDFQKGDIAEGYSVSREKKESFPLTVTSAQKNPTAFYLCASSIIQGVINYGYTFGSGTRLTVV.